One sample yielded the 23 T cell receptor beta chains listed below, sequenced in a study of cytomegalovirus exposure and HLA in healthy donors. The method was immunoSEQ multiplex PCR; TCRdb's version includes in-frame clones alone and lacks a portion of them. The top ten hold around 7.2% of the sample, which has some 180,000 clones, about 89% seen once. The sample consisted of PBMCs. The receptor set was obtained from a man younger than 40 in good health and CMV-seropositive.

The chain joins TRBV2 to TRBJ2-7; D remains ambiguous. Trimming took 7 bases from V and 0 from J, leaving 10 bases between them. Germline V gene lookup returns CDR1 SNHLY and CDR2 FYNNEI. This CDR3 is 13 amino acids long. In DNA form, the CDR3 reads TGTGCCAGCACCGACCTCAGCTCCTACGAGCAGTACTTC. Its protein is CASTDLSSYEQYF.

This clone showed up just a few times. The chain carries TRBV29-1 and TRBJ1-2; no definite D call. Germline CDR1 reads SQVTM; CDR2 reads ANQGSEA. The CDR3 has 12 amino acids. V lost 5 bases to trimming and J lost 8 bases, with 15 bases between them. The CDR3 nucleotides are TGCAGCGTTAAAATCTCCCAGTGGGGCTACACCTTC. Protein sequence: CSVKISQWGYTF.

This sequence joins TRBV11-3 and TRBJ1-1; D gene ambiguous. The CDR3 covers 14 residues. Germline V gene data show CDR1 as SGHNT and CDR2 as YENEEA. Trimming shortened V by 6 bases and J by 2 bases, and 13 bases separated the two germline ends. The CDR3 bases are TGTGCCAGCAGTCCGAGACCCGTCAACACTGAAGCTTTCTTT. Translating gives CASSPRPVNTEAFF.

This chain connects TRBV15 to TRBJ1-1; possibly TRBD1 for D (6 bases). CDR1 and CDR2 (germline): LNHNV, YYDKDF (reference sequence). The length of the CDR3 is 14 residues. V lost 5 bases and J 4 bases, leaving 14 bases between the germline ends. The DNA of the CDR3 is TGTGCCACCAGCGGAAGACAGGCGGGCACTGAAGCTTTCTTT. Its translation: CATSGRQAGTEAFF.

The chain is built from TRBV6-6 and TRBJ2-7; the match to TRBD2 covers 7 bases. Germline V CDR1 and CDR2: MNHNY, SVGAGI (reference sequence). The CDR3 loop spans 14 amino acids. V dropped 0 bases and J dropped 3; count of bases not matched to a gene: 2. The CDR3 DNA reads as TGTGCCAGCAGTTACTCTCTAGCGGACTACGAGCAGTACTTC. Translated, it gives CASSYSLADYEQYF.

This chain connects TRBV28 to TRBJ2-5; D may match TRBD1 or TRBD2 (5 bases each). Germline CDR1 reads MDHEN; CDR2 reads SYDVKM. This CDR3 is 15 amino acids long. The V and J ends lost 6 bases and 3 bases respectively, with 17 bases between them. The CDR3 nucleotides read TGTGCCAGCAGCCCCGAAGGGGTGGGGGAAGAGACCCAGTACTTC. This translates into CASSPEGVGEETQYF.

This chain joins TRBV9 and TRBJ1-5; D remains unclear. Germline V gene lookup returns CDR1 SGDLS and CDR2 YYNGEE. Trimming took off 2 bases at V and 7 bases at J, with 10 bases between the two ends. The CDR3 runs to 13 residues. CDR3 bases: TGTGCCAGCAGCGTTAAGTCGGGACAGCCCCAGCATTTT. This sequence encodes CASSVKSGQPQHF.

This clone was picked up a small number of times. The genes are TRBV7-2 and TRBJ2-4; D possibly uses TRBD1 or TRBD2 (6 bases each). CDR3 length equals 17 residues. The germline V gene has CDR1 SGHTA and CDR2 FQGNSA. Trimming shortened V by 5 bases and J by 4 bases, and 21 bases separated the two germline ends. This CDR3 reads CASSPTRGERRKNIQYF. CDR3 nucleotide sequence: TGTGCCAGCAGCCCGACGAGGGGGGAGCGGCGGAAAAACATTCAGTACTTC.

CDR3 protein: CASSILGLAEQFF. The CDR3 DNA sequence: TGTGCCAGTAGTATTTTGGGACTAGCGGAGCAGTTCTTC. The genes are TRBV19 and TRBJ2-1; the match to TRBD2 covers 10 bases. The junction had 3 bases not matched to a gene; V was cut back by 3 bases and J by 10 bases. This CDR3 has 13 residues. Germline CDR1 and CDR2: LNHDA and SQIVND (reference sequence). Looking up the rest from reference TRBV19 and TRBJ2-1 gives the full variable domain: DGGITQSPKYLFRKEGQNVTLSCEQNLNHDAMYWYRQDPGQGLRLIYYSQIVNDFQKGDIAEGYSVSREKKESFPLTVTSAQKNPTAFYLCASSILGLAEQFFGPGTRLTVL.

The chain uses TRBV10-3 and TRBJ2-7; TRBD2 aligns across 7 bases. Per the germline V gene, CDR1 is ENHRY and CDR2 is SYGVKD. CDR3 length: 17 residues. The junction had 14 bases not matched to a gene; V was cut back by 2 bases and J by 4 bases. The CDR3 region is CAISEAVGLADRYEQYF. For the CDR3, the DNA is TGTGCCATCAGTGAGGCGGTAGGCCTAGCGGACCGATACGAGCAGTACTTC.

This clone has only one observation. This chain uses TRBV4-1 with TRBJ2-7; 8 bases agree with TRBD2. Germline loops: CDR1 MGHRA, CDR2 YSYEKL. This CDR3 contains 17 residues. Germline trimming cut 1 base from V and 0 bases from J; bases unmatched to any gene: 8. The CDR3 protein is CASSQVGSGLDSYEQYF. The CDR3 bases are TGCGCCAGCAGCCAAGTGGGCTCGGGACTAGACTCCTACGAGCAGTACTTC.

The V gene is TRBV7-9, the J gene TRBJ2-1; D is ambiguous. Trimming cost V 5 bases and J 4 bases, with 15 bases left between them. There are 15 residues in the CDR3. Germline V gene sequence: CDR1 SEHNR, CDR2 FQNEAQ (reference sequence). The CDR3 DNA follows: TGTGCCAGCAGCCCCGCCCTACTCCGGTACAATGAGCAGTTCTTC. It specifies CASSPALLRYNEQFF.

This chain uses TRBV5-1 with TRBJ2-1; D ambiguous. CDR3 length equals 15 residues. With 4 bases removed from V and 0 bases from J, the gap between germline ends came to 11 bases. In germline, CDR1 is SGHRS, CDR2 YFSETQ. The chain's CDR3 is CASSQISSSYNEQFF. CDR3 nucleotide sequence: TGCGCCAGCAGCCAAATTTCTTCCTCCTACAATGAGCAGTTCTTC.

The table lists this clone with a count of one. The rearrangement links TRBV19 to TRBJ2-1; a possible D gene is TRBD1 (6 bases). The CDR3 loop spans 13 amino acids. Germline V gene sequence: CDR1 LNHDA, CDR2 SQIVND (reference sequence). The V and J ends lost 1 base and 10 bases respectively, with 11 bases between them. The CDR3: CASSIGSGTEQFF. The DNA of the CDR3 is TGTGCCAGTAGTATAGGATCAGGGACAGAGCAGTTCTTC.

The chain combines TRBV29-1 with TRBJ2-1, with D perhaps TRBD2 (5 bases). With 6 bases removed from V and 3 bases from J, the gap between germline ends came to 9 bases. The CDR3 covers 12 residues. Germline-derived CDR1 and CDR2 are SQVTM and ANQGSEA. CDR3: CSVSRDYNEQFF. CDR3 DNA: TGCAGCGTCAGCCGGGACTACAATGAGCAGTTCTTC.

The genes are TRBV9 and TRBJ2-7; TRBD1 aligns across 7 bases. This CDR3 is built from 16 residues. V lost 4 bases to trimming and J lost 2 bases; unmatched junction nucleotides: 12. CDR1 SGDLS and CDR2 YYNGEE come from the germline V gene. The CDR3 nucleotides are TGTGCCAGCAGCCCCAGTCCCGGGACAGCCACCTACGAGCAGTACTTC. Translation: CASSPSPGTATYEQYF.

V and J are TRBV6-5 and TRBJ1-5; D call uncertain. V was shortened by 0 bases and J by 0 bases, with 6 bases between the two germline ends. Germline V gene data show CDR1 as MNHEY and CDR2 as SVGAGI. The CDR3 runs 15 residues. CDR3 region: CASSYSHYSNQPQHF. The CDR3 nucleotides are TGTGCCAGCAGTTACTCCCATTATAGCAATCAGCCCCAGCATTTT.

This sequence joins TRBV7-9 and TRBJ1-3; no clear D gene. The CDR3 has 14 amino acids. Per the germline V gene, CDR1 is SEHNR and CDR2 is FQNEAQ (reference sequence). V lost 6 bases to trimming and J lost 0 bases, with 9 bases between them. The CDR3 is CASRVGNSGNTIYF. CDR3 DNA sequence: TGTGCCAGCAGAGTCGGGAACTCTGGAAACACCATATATTTT. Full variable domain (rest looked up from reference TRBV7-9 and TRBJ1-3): DTGVSQNPRHKITKRGQNVTFRCDPISEHNRLYWYRQTLGQGPEFLTYFQNEAQLEKSRLLSDRFSAERPKGSFSTLEIQRTEQGDSAMYLCASRVGNSGNTIYFGEGSWLTVV.

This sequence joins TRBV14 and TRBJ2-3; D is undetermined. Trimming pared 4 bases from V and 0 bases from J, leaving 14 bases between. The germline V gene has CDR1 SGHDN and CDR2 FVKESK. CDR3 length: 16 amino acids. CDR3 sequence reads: CASSPGQTFSTDTQYF. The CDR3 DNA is TGTGCCAGCAGCCCCGGGCAGACCTTTAGCACAGATACGCAGTATTTT.

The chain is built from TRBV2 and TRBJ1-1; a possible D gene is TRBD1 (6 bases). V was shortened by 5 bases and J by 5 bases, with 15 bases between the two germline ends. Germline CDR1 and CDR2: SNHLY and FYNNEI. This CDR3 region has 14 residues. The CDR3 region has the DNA TGTGCCAGCAGTTCGAGGACAGTGCCAACTGAAGCTTTCTTT. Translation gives CASSSRTVPTEAFF.

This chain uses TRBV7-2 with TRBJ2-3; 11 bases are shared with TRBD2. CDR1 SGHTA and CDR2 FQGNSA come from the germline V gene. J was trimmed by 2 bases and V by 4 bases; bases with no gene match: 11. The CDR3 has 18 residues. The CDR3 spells CASSSGLAGRISTDTQYF. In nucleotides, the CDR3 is TGTGCCAGCAGCTCAGGACTAGCGGGCCGAATCTCCACAGATACGCAGTATTTT. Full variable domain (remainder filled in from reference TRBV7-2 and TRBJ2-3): GAGVSQSPSNKVTEKGKDVELRCDPISGHTALYWYRQSLGQGLEFLIYFQGNSAPDKSGLPSDRFSAERTGGSVSTLTIQRTQQEDSAVYLCASSSGLAGRISTDTQYFGPGTRLTVL.

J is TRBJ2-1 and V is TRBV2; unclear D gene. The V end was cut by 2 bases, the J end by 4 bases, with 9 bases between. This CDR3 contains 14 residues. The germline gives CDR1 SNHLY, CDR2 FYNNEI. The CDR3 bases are TGTGCCAGCAGTGAACTGGTCCAGTACAATGAGCAGTTCTTC. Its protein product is CASSELVQYNEQFF. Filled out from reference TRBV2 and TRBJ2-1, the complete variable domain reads EPEVTQTPSHQVTQMGQEVILRCVPISNHLYFYWYRQILGQKVEFLVSFYNNEISEKSEIFDDQFSVERPDGSNFTLKIRSTKLEDSAMYFCASSELVQYNEQFFGPGTRLTVL.

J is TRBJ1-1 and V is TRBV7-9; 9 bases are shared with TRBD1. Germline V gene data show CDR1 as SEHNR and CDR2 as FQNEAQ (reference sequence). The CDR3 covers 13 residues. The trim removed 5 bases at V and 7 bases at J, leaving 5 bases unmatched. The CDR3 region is CASSTDRGGEAFF. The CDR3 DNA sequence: TGTGCCAGCAGCACGGACAGGGGTGGTGAAGCTTTCTTT.